Listed below are T cell receptor beta chains from one sample, sequenced in a study of glioma-infiltrating T cells after dendritic cell vaccination. Clones were sequenced by immunoSEQ multiplex PCR, and TCRdb holds only the in-frame ones, with some missing. The sample has 85,000 to 100,000 clones; 85% are singletons. This material consisted of blood, taken after dendritic cell vaccination. The source is a human donor with glioblastoma. Each CDR3 is given with its conserved first and last residue.

>TRBV28|18
CASRPAGFSARLIYEQYF
>TRBV5-4|18
CASSLAPSGGASTDTQYF
>TRBV7-9|16
CASSYTGTSGNYEQYF
>TRBV28|14
CATASDREADTQYF
>TRBV7-3|16
CASSSGLAGGGGEQFF
>TRBV5-1|15
CASSLAGGRGEKLFF
>TRBV7-3|16
CASSLHGFANTGELFF
>TRBV27|19
CASSPTLGRTSGRIYEQYF
>TRBV28|16
CASSPPDRLTYNEQFF
>TRBV6-5|14
CASSYSVAGETQYF
>TRBV29-1|13
CSAGTVNYNEQFF
>TRBV20-1|10
CSLGQGGYTF
>TRBV6-1|14
CASTGQVPNNEQFF
>TRBV28|17
CASGLRFLAGASYEQYF
>TRBV28|13
CASSLRDRRGYTF
>TRBV18|17
CASSLGTGGKRNQPQHF
>TRBV18|15
CASSAGTTETDTQYF
>TRBV18|15
CASSRPSGRSGELFF
>TRBV5-1|17
CASSQDTSGGPTDTQYF
>TRBV7-2|15
CASRLSGTSADTQYF
>TRBV28|16
CASSLTDSLNTGELFF
>TRBV2|13
CASSDQGSNEQFF
>TRBV5-1|15
CASSVGGGGGETQYF
>TRBV11-1|14
CASRETGSPYGYTF
>TRBV6-6|15
CASSPPGTANQPQHF
>TRBV28|14
CASSESGSGNTIYF
>TRBV7-2|15
CASSKGQGVGDTQYF
>TRBV13|15
CASSLGGTGVQPQHF
>TRBV5-6|15
CASSLGGATNYGYTF
>TRBV5-1|16
CASSLQPSGGRETQYF
>TRBV20-1|9
CSAREGYTF
>TRBV5-1|16
CASSLKLAGAYNEQFF
>TRBV5-1|15
CASSPTGQRSYEQYF
>TRBV12-5|15
CASGLVLQGHYSYTF
>TRBV25-1|15
CASSRGGRGGETQYF
>TRBV6-5|15
CATHTSGGAIHEQFF
>TRBV5-1|15
CASSLGGFSGNTIYF
>TRBV19|15
CASSVRRDVNTEAFF
>TRBV5-1|14
CASSFRGGNQPQHF
>TRBV7-2|15
CASSFDRGALYGYTF